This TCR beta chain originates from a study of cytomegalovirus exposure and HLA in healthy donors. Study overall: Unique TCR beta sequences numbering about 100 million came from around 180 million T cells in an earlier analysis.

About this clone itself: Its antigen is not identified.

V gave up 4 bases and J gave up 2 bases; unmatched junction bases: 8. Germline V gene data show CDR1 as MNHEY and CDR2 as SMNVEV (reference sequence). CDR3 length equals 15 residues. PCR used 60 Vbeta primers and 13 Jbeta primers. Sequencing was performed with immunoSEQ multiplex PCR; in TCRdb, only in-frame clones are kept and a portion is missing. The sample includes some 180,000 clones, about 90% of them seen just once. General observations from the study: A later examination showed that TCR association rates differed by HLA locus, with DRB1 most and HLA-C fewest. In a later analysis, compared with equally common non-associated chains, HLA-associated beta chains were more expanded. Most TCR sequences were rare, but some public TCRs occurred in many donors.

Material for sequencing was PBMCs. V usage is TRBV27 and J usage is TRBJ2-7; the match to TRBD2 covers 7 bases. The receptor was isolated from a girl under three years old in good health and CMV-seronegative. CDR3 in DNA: TGTGCCAGCAGTTCCGGGGCTAGCGGTACCTACGAGCAGTACTTC. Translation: CASSSGASGTYEQYF.